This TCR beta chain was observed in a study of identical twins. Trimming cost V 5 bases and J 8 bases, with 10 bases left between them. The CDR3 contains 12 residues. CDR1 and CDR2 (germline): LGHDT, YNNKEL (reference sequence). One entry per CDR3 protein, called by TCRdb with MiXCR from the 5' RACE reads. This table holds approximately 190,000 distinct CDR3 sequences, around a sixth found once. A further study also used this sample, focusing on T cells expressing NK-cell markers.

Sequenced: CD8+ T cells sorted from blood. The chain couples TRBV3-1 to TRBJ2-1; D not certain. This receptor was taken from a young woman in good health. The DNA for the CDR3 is TGTGCCAGCAGCACCCGAATTGATGAGCAGTTCTTC. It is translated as CASSTRIDEQFF.